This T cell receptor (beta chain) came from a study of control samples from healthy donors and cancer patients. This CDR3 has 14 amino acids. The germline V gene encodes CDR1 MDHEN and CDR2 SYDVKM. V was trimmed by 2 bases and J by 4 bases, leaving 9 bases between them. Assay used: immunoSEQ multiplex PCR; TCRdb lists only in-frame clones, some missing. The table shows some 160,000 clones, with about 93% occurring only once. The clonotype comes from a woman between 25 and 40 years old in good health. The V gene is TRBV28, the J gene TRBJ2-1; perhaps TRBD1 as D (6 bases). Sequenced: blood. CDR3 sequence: CASSLTGTYNEQFF. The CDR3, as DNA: TGTGCCAGCAGTTTAACAGGGACATACAATGAGCAGTTCTTC.